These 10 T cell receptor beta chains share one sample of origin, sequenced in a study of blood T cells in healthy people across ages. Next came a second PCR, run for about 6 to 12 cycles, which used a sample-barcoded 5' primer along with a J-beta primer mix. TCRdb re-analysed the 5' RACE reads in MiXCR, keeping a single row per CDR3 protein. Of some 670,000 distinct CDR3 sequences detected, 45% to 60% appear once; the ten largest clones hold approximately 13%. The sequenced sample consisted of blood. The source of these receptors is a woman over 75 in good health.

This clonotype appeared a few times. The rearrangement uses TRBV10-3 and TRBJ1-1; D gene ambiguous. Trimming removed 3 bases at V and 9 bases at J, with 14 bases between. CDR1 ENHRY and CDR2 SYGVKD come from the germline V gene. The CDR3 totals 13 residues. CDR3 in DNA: TGTGCCATCAGTGACAGCTACACGGAGCAAGCTTTCTTT. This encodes CAISDSYTEQAFF.

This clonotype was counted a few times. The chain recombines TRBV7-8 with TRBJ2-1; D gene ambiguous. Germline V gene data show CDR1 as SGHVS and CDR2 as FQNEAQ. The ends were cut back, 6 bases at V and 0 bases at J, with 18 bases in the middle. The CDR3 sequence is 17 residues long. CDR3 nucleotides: TGTGCCAGCAGACTTAGTCTCCAACGTAGCTCCTACAATGAGCAGTTCTTC. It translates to CASRLSLQRSSYNEQFF.

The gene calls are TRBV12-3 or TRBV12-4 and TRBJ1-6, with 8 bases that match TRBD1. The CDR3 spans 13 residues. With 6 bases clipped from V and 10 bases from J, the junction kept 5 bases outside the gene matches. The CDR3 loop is CASSAGQVSPLHF. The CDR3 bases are TGTGCCAGCAGCGCGGGACAGGTGTCACCCCTCCACTTT.

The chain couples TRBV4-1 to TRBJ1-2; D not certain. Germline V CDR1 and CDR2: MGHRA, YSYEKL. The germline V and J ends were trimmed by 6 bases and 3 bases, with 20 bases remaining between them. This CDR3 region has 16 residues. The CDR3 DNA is TGCGCCAGCAGGACGCCAGGCGGGCCTTGGGACTATGGCTACACCTTC. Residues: CASRTPGGPWDYGYTF.

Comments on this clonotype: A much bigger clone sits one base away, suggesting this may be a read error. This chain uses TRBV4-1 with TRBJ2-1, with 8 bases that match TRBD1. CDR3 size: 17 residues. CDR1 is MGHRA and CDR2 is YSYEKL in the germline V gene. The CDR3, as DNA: TGCGCCAGCAGCCAAGCTGGAGGACAGGGATATTACAATAAGCAGTTCTTC. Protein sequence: CASSQAGGQGYYNKQFF.

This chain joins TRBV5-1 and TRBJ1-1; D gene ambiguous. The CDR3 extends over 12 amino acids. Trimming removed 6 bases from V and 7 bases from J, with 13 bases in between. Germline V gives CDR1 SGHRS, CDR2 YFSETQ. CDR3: CASKRQPNEAFF. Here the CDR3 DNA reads TGCGCCAGCAAGAGGCAGCCTAATGAAGCTTTCTTT.

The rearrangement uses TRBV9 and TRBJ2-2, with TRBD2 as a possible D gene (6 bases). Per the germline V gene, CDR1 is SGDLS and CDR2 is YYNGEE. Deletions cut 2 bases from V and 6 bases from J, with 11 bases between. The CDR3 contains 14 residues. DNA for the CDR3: TGTGCCAGCAGCGTGGGACTCAACCCCGGGGAGCTGTTTTTT. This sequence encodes CASSVGLNPGELFF.

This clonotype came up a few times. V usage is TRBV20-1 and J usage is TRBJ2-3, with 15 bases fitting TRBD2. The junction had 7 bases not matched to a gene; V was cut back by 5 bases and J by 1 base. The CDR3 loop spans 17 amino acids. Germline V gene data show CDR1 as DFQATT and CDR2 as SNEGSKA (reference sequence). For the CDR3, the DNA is TGCAGTGCTCTTGGACTAGCGGGAGGGCCCCGCACAGATACGCAGTATTTT. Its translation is CSALGLAGGPRTDTQYF.

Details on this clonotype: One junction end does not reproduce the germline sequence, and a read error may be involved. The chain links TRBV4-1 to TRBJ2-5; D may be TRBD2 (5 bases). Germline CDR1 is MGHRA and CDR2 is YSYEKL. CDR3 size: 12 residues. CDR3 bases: TGCGCCAGCAGCCAAGATAGGGAGACCCGGTACTTC. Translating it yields CASSQDRETRYF.

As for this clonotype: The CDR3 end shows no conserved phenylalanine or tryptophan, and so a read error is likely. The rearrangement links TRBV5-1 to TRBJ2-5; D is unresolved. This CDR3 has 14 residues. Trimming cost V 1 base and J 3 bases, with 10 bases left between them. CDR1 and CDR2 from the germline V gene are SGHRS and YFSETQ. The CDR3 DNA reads TGCGCCAGCAGCTTGCTCCTCGTAGAAGAGACCCAGTACGTC. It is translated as CASSLLLVEETQYV.